Included here is one T cell receptor beta chain sequence, with context. The antigen is unknown. This record comes from a study of response to subunit inactivated influenza vaccine. Study-level results: There was a suggestion from the authors that each seasonal influenza vaccination recruits few new T cells.

TCRdb itself ran the RT-PCR reads through MiXCR, one entry per CDR3 protein. Here the sample spans over 150,000 distinct CDR3 sequences, about 11% being singletons. Germline V CDR1 and CDR2: SNHLY, FYNNEI. The CDR3 runs to 15 residues. V was pared by 6 bases and J by 0 bases, with 12 bases between. Material: CD8+ T cells sorted from PBMCs, obtained less than 30 months after vaccination. The receptor comes from a man between 50 and 69 years old who received an inactivated influenza vaccine. V and J are TRBV2 and TRBJ1-3; D unclear. CDR3 protein: CASRAGPYSGNTIYF. The DNA of the CDR3 is TGTGCCAGCAGAGCCGGTCCCTACTCTGGAAACACCATATATTTT.